This T cell receptor (beta chain) was found in a study of shared clonotypes between healthy human individuals. Measured with immunoSEQ multiplex PCR; TCRdb has only the in-frame clones, and not every one. The sample gives approximately 1.9 million clones, 80% to 95% of which show up once; around 1.7% is in the top ten. The naive CD8 subset, CD45RO-negative cells positively selected for CCR7, excluded terminally differentiated effector memory CD45RA+ cells. This TCR was recovered from a man in his late teens or twenties in good health. Some clones in this sample may be carry-over from other donors' samples. Sample: naive CD8+ T cells from PBMCs.

In DNA, the CDR3 is TGCGCCAGCAGCCCTGACAGGGGTTCCTACGAGCAGTACTTC. Amino acids: CASSPDRGSYEQYF. This rearrangement joins TRBV10-1 to TRBJ2-7; 8 positions match TRBD1. After removal of 6 bases from V and 1 base from J, the junction contained 5 bases not matched to a gene. Per the germline V gene, CDR1 is WNHNN and CDR2 is SYGVQD (reference sequence). The CDR3 totals 14 residues.